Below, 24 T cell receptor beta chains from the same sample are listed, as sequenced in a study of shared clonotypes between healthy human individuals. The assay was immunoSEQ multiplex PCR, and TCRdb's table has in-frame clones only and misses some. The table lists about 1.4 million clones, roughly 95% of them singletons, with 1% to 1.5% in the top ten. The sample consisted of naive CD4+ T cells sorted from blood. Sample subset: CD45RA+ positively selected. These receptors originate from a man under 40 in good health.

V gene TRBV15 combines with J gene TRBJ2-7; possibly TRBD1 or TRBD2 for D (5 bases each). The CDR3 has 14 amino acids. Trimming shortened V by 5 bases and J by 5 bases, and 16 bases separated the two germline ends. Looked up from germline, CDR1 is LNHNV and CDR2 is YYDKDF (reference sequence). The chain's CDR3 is CATSPGRDGNEQYF. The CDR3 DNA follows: TGTGCCACCAGCCCGGGACGGGACGGGAACGAGCAGTACTTC.

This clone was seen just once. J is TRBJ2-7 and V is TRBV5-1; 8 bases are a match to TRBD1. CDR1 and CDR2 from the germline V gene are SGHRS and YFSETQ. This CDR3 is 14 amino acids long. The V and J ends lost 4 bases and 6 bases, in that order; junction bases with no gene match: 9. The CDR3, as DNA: TGCGCCAGCAGCCATGGACAGGGACTTGGCGAGCAGTACTTC. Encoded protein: CASSHGQGLGEQYF.

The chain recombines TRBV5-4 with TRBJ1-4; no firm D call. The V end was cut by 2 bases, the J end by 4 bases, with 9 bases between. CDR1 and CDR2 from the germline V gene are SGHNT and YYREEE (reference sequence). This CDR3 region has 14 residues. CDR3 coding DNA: TGTGCCAGCAGCTTTGGGCAGAGTAATGAAAAACTGTTTTTT. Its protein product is CASSFGQSNEKLFF.

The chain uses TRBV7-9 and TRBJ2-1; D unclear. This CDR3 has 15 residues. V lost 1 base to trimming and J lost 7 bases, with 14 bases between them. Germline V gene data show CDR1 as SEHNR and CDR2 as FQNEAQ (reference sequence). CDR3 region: CASSLERPLGNEQFF. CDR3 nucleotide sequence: TGTGCCAGCAGCTTAGAACGGCCCCTAGGAAATGAGCAGTTCTTC.

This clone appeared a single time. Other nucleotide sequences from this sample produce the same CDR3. CDR3 sequence: CASSFLTSANTGELFF. In DNA, the CDR3 is TGCGCCAGCAGCTTCTTGACTAGCGCGAACACCGGGGAGCTGTTTTTT. The V gene is TRBV5-1, the J gene TRBJ2-2, with 8 bases fitting TRBD2. Germline trimming cut 2 bases from V and 0 bases from J; bases unmatched to any gene: 3. The CDR3 is 16 amino acids. Germline CDR1 reads SGHRS; CDR2 reads YFSETQ. Full variable domain (rest looked up from reference TRBV5-1 and TRBJ2-2): KAGVTQTPRYLIKTRGQQVTLSCSPISGHRSVSWYQQTPGQGLQFLFEYFSETQRNKGNFPGRFSGRQFSNSRSEMNVSTLELGDSALYLCASSFLTSANTGELFFGEGSRLTVL.

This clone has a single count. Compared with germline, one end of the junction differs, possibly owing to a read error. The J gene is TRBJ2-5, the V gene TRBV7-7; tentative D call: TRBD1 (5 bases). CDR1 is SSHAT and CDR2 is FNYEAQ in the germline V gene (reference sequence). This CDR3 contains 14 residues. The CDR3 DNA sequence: TGTGCTAGCAGCCCTCTAGGGGTCTTAGAGACCCAGTACTTC. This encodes CASSPLGVLETQYF.

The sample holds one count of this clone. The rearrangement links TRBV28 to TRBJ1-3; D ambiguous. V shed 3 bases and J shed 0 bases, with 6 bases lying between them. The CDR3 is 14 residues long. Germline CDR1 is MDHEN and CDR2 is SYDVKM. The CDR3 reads CASSFLTSGNTIYF. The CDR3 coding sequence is TGTGCCAGCAGTTTTCTGACCTCTGGAAACACCATATATTTT.

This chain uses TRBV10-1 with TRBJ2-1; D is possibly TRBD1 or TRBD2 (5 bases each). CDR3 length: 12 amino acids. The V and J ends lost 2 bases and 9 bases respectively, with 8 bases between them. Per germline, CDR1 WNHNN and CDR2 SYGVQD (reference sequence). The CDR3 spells CASSETGTEQFF. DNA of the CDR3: TGCGCCAGCAGTGAGACTGGGACTGAGCAGTTCTTC.

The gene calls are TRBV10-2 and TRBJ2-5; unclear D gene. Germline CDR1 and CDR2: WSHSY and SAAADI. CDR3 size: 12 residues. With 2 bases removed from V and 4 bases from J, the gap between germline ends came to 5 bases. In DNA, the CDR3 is TGCGCCAGCAGTGAGACGTCAGAGACCCAGTACTTC. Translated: CASSETSETQYF.

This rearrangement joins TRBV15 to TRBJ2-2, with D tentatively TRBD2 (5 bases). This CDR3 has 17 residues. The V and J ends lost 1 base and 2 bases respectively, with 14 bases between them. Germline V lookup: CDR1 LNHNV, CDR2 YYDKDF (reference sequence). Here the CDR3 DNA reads TGTGCCACCAGCAGAGCGACGGAGGTTATCAACACCGGGGAGCTGTTTTTT. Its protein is CATSRATEVINTGELFF.

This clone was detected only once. The CDR3 protein is CASSERATGSNEKLFF. CDR3 bases: TGTGCCAGCAGTGAGAGGGCGACAGGGTCTAATGAAAAACTGTTTTTT. This chain joins TRBV6-1 and TRBJ1-4, with TRBD1 identical over 7 bases. Trimming took 3 bases from V and 3 from J; bases not matched to a gene: 7. This CDR3 spans 16 amino acids. CDR1 and CDR2 (germline): MNHNS, SASEGT.

DNA for the CDR3: TGTGCCACCAGCACCTCTTTCCAGCGGCCGTTCTTC. Translating gives CATSTSFQRPFF. This rearrangement joins TRBV15 to TRBJ2-1; tentatively, D is TRBD2 (5 bases). V was trimmed by 4 bases and J by 15 bases, leaving 16 bases between them. CDR3 length equals 12 residues. Looked up from germline, CDR1 is LNHNV and CDR2 is YYDKDF (reference sequence).

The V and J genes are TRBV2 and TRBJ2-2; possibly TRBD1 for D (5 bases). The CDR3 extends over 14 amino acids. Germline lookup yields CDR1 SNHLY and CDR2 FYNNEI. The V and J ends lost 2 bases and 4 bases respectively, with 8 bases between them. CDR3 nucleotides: TGTGCCAGCAGTGAACAGGGAAGCACCGGGGAGCTGTTTTTT. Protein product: CASSEQGSTGELFF.

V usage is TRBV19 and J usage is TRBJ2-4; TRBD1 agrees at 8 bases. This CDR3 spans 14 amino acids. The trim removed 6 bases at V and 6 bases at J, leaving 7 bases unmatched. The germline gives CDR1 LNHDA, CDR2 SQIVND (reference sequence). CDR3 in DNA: TGTGCCAGTAGCCGGACAGGGATCGGAAACATTCAGTACTTC. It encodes CASSRTGIGNIQYF.

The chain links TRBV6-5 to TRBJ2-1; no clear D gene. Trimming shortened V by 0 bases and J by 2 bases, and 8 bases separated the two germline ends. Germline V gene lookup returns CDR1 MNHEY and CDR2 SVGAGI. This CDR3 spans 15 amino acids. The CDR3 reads CASSYSESPYNEQFF. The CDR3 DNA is TGTGCCAGCAGTTACTCCGAAAGTCCCTACAATGAGCAGTTCTTC.

The CDR3: CASTTSGGYTF. CDR3 sequence (DNA): TGTGCCAGCACCACTTCAGGAGGCTACACCTTC. The rearrangement links TRBV28 to TRBJ1-2, with D hard to call. The CDR3 runs to 11 residues. Trimming stripped 7 bases from V and 8 bases from J, with 11 bases between. Germline V CDR1 and CDR2: MDHEN, SYDVKM.

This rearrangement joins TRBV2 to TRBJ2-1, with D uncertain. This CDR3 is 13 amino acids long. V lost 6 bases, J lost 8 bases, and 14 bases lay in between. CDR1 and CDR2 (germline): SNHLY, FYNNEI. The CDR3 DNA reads TGTGCCAGCAGGCCTCCTAGTGGGGATGAGCAGTTCTTC. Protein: CASRPPSGDEQFF.

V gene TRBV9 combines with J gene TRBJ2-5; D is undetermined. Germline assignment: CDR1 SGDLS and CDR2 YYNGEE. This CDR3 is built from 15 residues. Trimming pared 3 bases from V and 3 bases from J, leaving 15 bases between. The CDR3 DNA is TGTGCCAGCAGCGCACGAGCGAGGACGGAAGAGACCCAGTACTTC. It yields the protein CASSARARTEETQYF.

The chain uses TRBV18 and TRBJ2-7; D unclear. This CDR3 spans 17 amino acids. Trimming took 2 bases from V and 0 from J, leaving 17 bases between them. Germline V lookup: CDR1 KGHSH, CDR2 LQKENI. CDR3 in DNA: TGTGCCAGCTCACCAACGGGTCTGTCTAGTCTCTCCTACGAGCAGTACTTC. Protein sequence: CASSPTGLSSLSYEQYF.

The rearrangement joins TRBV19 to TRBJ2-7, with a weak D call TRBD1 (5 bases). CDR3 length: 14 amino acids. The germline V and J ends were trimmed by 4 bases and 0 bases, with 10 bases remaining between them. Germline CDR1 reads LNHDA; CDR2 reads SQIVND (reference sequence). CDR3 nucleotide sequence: TGTGCCAGTAGTACGAACAGGTACTCCTACGAGCAGTACTTC. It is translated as CASSTNRYSYEQYF. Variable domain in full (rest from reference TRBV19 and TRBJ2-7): DGGITQSPKYLFRKEGQNVTLSCEQNLNHDAMYWYRQDPGQGLRLIYYSQIVNDFQKGDIAEGYSVSREKKESFPLTVTSAQKNPTAFYLCASSTNRYSYEQYFGPGTRLTVT.

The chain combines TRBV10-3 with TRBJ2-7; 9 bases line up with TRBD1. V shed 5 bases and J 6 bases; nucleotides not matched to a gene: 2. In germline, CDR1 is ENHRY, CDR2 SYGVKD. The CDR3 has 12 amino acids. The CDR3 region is CAISWTGVEQYF. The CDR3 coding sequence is TGTGCCATCAGTTGGACAGGGGTCGAGCAGTACTTC.

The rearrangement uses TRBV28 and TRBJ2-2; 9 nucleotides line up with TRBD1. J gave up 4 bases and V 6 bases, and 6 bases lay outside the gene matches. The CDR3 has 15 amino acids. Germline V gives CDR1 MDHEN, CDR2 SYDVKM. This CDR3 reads CASRGTGKVTGELFF. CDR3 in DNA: TGTGCCAGCAGAGGGACAGGGAAAGTCACCGGGGAGCTGTTTTTT.

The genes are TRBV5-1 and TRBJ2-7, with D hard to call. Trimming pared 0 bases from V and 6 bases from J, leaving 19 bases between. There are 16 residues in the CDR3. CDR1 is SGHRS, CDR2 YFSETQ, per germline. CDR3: CASSLAGSVTYSEQYF. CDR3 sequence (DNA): TGCGCCAGCAGCTTGGCCGGGTCAGTAACTTATTCCGAGCAGTACTTC.

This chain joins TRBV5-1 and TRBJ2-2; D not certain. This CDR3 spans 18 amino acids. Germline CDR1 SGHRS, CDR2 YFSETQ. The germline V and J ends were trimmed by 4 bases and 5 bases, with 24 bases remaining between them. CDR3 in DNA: TGCGCCAGCAGCGCCCGAGTGATCGGAACGGGTCAAACCGGGGAGCTGTTTTTT. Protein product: CASSARVIGTGQTGELFF.